Listed here are 27 T cell receptor beta chains from one sample, sequenced in a study of identical twins. Using its own MiXCR run on the 5' RACE reads, TCRdb lists one record per CDR3 protein. The sample records 500,000 or so distinct CDR3 sequences, less than 25% being singletons. These data also formed part of another study, on T cells expressing NK-cell markers.

The sample was CD4+ T cells sorted from blood. The receptors originated from a woman aged 18-29 years in good health.

This clonotype was observed a few times. The chain joins TRBV7-9 to TRBJ2-1; D gene ambiguous. The CDR3 has 15 residues. Deletions cut 2 bases from V and 2 bases from J, with 10 bases between. Per germline, CDR1 SEHNR and CDR2 FQNEAQ (reference sequence). The CDR3 loop reads CASSLHRFTYNEQFF. In DNA form, the CDR3 reads TGTGCCAGCAGCTTACACCGGTTTACCTACAATGAGCAGTTCTTC.

This clonotype was counted between two and nine times. A read error may be the cause here, since a much bigger clone is one base away. The chain is built from TRBV12-3 or TRBV12-4 and TRBJ2-1; D remains ambiguous. The V gene lost 6 bases and the J gene lost 5 bases, with 5 bases spanning the gap. The CDR3 consists of 11 residues. CDR3 in DNA: TGTGCCAGCAGACCGAACAATGAGCAGTTCTTC. It codes for CASRPNNEQFF.

This clonotype was observed a few times. The chain joins TRBV20-1 to TRBJ2-1; 9 bases match TRBD2. The trim removed 1 base at V and 6 bases at J, leaving 4 bases unmatched. This CDR3 is 14 amino acids long. CDR1 is DFQATT, CDR2 SNEGSKA, per germline (reference sequence). This chain's CDR3 is CSARGLAGSNEQFF. In nucleotides, the CDR3 is TGCAGTGCTAGAGGGCTAGCGGGGTCCAATGAGCAGTTCTTC.

This clonotype was detected ten times or more. The J gene is TRBJ2-3, the V gene TRBV12-3 or TRBV12-4, with TRBD2 matching 12 bases. V shed 6 bases, J shed 3 bases, and the junction held 4 bases outside the gene matches. CDR3 length: 15 residues. The CDR3 region has the DNA TGTGCCAGCAGCCTAGCGGGAGGGCCAACAGATACGCAGTATTTT. Protein product: CASSLAGGPTDTQYF.

This clonotype was observed at least ten times. The chain couples TRBV20-1 to TRBJ1-5; D unclear. This CDR3 has 12 amino acids. V shed 1 base and J shed 3 bases, with 4 bases lying between them. Germline CDR1 is DFQATT and CDR2 is SNEGSKA (reference sequence). The CDR3 bases are TGCAGTGCTAGAGGGGACAATCAGCCCCAGCATTTT. Protein: CSARGDNQPQHF.

The chain combines TRBV5-1 with TRBJ1-1, with 10 bases that match TRBD1. This CDR3 is built from 15 residues. V was clipped by 4 bases and J by 6 bases; unmatched bases: 9. Germline V gives CDR1 SGHRS, CDR2 YFSETQ. This CDR3 is CASSNPGTGAPEAFF. The CDR3 region has the DNA TGCGCCAGCAGCAACCCCGGGACAGGGGCGCCTGAAGCTTTCTTT.

This clonotype was seen a handful of times. The chain couples TRBV3-1 to TRBJ2-1, with D perhaps TRBD1 or TRBD2 (5 bases each). Per germline, CDR1 LGHDT and CDR2 YNNKEL (reference sequence). V dropped 4 bases and J dropped 4 bases, with 17 bases sitting between them. The CDR3 runs to 16 residues. Here the CDR3 DNA reads TGTGCCAGCAGCCTTGTTGGGGCAGGGAGATACAATGAGCAGTTCTTC. Translating gives CASSLVGAGRYNEQFF.

This sequence joins TRBV15 and TRBJ2-3, with 11 bases identical to TRBD1. This CDR3 has 19 residues. V was pared by 3 bases and J by 4 bases, with 15 bases of the junction left unmatched. Germline values: CDR1 LNHNV, CDR2 YYDKDF (reference sequence). The CDR3 coding sequence is TGTGCCACCAGCAGCTTACATTCCCCGGGACAGGGGGTTCCAGATACGCAGTATTTT. Its protein is CATSSLHSPGQGVPDTQYF. The full variable domain, in which reference TRBV15 and TRBJ2-3 provide the parts outside the CDR3, is DAMVIQNPRYQVTQFGKPVTLSCSQTLNHNVMYWYQQKSSQAPKLLFHYYDKDFNNEADTPDNFQSRRPNTSFCFLDIRSPGLGDTAMYLCATSSLHSPGQGVPDTQYFGPGTRLTVL.

This clonotype was counted a few times. V and J are TRBV3-1 and TRBJ1-1; D gene ambiguous. Trimming removed 0 bases from V and 10 bases from J, with 21 bases in between. The CDR3 consists of 16 residues. In germline, CDR1 is LGHDT, CDR2 YNNKEL (reference sequence). DNA for the CDR3: TGTGCCAGCAGCCAAGACAGGTTAATAGGAACCAGAACAGCTTTCTTT. Amino acids: CASSQDRLIGTRTAFF.

This clonotype appeared a few times. The chain has TRBV10-3 and TRBJ1-6; the D gene is possibly TRBD1 (5 bases). The germline gives CDR1 ENHRY, CDR2 SYGVKD. CDR3 length: 14 residues. Trimming cost V 6 bases and J 9 bases, with 15 bases left between them. The CDR3 DNA is TGTGCCATCAGCGGAACAGGTGGAGGTTCACCCCTCCACTTT. It yields the protein CAISGTGGGSPLHF.

V usage is TRBV30 and J usage is TRBJ1-6, with 8 bases aligning to TRBD1. CDR3 length: 14 amino acids. Germline values: CDR1 GTSNPN, CDR2 SVGIG (reference sequence). J was trimmed by 10 bases and V by 3 bases; bases with no gene match: 8. The CDR3 loop reads CAWRRTGLGSPLHF. CDR3 nucleotide sequence: TGTGCCTGGAGGAGGACAGGGCTCGGCTCACCCCTCCACTTT. Full variable domain (remainder filled in from reference TRBV30 and TRBJ1-6): SQTIHQWPATLVQPVGSPLSLECTVEGTSNPNLYWYRQAAGRGLQLLFYSVGIGQISSEVPQNLSASRPQDRQFILSSKKLLLSDSGFYLCAWRRTGLGSPLHFGNGTRLTVT.

CDR3 residues: CASSLALASETQYF. The CDR3 nucleotides read TGCGCCAGCAGCTTGGCACTAGCCTCGGAGACCCAGTACTTC. The chain employs TRBV5-1 and TRBJ2-5, with a tentative D call TRBD2 (6 bases). CDR1 and CDR2 (germline): SGHRS, YFSETQ. The CDR3 sequence is 14 residues long. Trimming cost V 0 bases and J 5 bases, with 11 bases left between them.

CDR3 region: CSAPVGGSYNEQFF. CDR3 coding DNA: TGCAGTGCTCCTGTGGGCGGCTCCTACAATGAGCAGTTCTTC. The chain links TRBV20-1 to TRBJ2-1; no clear D gene. The V end lost 5 bases, the J end lost 0 bases, and 11 bases lay between the germline ends. Germline V gene sequence: CDR1 DFQATT, CDR2 SNEGSKA (reference sequence). The CDR3 spans 14 residues.

The chain combines TRBV6-2 or TRBV6-3 with TRBJ2-2; D is possibly TRBD2 (5 bases). Germline lookup yields CDR1 MNHEY and CDR2 SVGEGT. The V end lost 6 bases, the J end lost 7 bases, and 21 bases lay between the germline ends. The CDR3 has 16 amino acids. CDR3 protein: CASRTRRTVRYGELFF. The CDR3 nucleotides read TGTGCCAGCAGAACTCGGAGGACCGTCCGGTACGGGGAGCTGTTTTTT.

The chain employs TRBV20-1 and TRBJ2-7, with TRBD2 matching over 10 bases. This CDR3 is 19 amino acids long. The germline gives CDR1 DFQATT, CDR2 SNEGSKA (reference sequence). V gave up 1 base and J gave up 5 bases; unmatched junction bases: 20. The CDR3 nucleotides are TGCAGTGCTAGAGGTGTCGGCAGGACTAGCGGAAGGGGGGGCCACGAGCAGTACTTC. Translated: CSARGVGRTSGRGGHEQYF.

This clonotype has a handful of counts. V is TRBV5-1 and J is TRBJ2-3; 8 bases align to TRBD2. The V and J ends lost 0 bases and 0 bases, in that order; junction bases with no gene match: 6. In germline, CDR1 is SGHRS, CDR2 YFSETQ. The CDR3 spans 17 residues. CDR3 nucleotides: TGCGCCAGCAGCTTGGCCCGGCGGGAGGCAAGCACAGATACGCAGTATTTT. Translation gives CASSLARREASTDTQYF.

V usage is TRBV5-1 and J usage is TRBJ2-1, with 7 bases that match TRBD2. The germline gives CDR1 SGHRS, CDR2 YFSETQ. CDR3 size: 14 residues. V was pared by 1 base and J by 6 bases, with 4 bases of the junction left unmatched. CDR3 residues: CASSLRGDSNEQFF. CDR3 DNA sequence: TGCGCCAGCAGCTTGCGGGGGGATTCCAATGAGCAGTTCTTC.

The chain has TRBV29-1 and TRBJ2-4; possibly TRBD1 or TRBD2 for D (5 bases each). Deletions cut 4 bases from V and 6 bases from J, with 10 bases between. Germline assignment: CDR1 SQVTM and CDR2 ANQGSEA. The CDR3 is made up of 12 amino acids. The CDR3 is CSVAGTRNIQYF. For the CDR3, the DNA is TGCAGCGTTGCGGGGACGCGAAACATTCAGTACTTC.

This clonotype was seen a few times. CDR3: CASSTEDTQYF. As DNA, the CDR3 is TGCGCCAGCAGCACCGAGGATACGCAGTATTTT. This sequence joins TRBV5-1 and TRBJ2-3; no firm D call. The germline V gene encodes CDR1 SGHRS and CDR2 YFSETQ. The CDR3 has 11 residues. Trimming shortened V by 4 bases and J by 6 bases, and 6 bases separated the two germline ends.

The chain employs TRBV21-1 and TRBJ2-4; TRBD2, the D gene given by the table, was not confirmed from the DNA. TRBV21-1 is given as a pseudogene. The CDR3 extends over 10 amino acids. For the CDR3, the DNA is TGTGCCATGGGCGGGACTCTAAGGTACTTC. This sequence encodes CAMGGTLRYF.

This sequence joins TRBV5-5 and TRBJ2-7; D is unresolved. Germline V CDR1 and CDR2: SGHKS, YYEKEE (reference sequence). The V end was cut by 0 bases, the J end by 3 bases, with 19 bases between. This CDR3 has 17 amino acids. CDR3 in amino acids: CASSLAIYYEKGYEQYF. CDR3 DNA sequence: TGTGCCAGCAGCTTGGCGATCTATTATGAAAAGGGCTACGAGCAGTACTTC.

The CDR3 is CSASDSPNSPLHF. CDR3 DNA sequence: TGCAGTGCTAGTGACAGTCCTAATTCACCCCTCCACTTT. This chain uses TRBV20-1 with TRBJ1-6; TRBD1 is a possible D gene (5 bases). This CDR3 region has 13 residues. CDR1 and CDR2 from the germline V gene are DFQATT and SNEGSKA (reference sequence). The V end was cut by 3 bases, the J end by 6 bases, with 9 bases between.

V and J are TRBV12-3 or TRBV12-4 and TRBJ2-7; TRBD1 aligns across 9 bases. Unmatched junction bases numbered 5, after V lost 5 bases and J lost 0 bases. There are 15 residues in the CDR3. The CDR3 nucleotides are TGTGCCAGCAGTCTACGGACAGGGGACTCCTACGAGCAGTACTTC. Encoded protein: CASSLRTGDSYEQYF.

This clonotype was observed a few times. V usage is TRBV12-3 or TRBV12-4 and J usage is TRBJ2-1; D may be TRBD1 or TRBD2 (5 bases each). Deletions cut 5 bases from V and 5 bases from J, with 13 bases between. CDR3 length: 14 amino acids. CDR3 DNA: TGTGCCAGCAGTCTCAGACAGAGGGACAATGAGCAGTTCTTC. Amino acids: CASSLRQRDNEQFF.

This clonotype has at least ten counts. CDR3 region: CASSRRENTGELFF. CDR3 nucleotides: TGTGCCAGCAGCCGACGGGAGAACACCGGGGAGCTGTTTTTT. The chain has TRBV14 and TRBJ2-2; D may be TRBD2 (5 bases). This CDR3 is 14 amino acids long. Trimming removed 4 bases from V and 1 base from J, with 7 bases in between. The germline V gene has CDR1 SGHDN and CDR2 FVKESK.

This clonotype was seen many times. This chain uses TRBV3-1 with TRBJ2-5; D uncertain. Trimming took 8 bases from V and 4 from J, leaving 8 bases between them. The CDR3 runs to 11 residues. Per the germline V gene, CDR1 is LGHDT and CDR2 is YNNKEL (reference sequence). CDR3 DNA sequence: TGTGCCAGCGGGTCGGGAGAGACCCAGTACTTC. It specifies CASGSGETQYF.

This clonotype was seen more than once but under ten times. The chain has TRBV20-1 and TRBJ1-2; 7 bases are shared with TRBD1. The CDR3 contains 16 residues. The germline V gene encodes CDR1 DFQATT and CDR2 SNEGSKA (reference sequence). The J segment lost 8 bases and the V segment lost 1 base, leaving 16 bases of the junction unmatched. The CDR3 sequence: CSARGGLSEGAQGYTF. DNA of the CDR3: TGCAGTGCTAGAGGTGGTTTAAGTGAGGGGGCTCAGGGCTACACCTTC.